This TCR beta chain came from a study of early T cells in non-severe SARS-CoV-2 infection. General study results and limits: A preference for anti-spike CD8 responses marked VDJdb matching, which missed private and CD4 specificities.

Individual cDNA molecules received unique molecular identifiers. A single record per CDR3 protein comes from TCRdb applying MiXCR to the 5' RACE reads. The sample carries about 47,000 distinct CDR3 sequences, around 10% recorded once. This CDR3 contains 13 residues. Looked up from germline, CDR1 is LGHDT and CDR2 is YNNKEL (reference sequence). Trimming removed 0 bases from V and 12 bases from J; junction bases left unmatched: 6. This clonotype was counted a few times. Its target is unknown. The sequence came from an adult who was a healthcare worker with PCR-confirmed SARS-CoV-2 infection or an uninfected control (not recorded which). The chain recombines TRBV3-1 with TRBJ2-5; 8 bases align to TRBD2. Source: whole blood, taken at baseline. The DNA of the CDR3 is TGTGCCAGCAGCCAAGATGCCGGGGGGGTTAAGTACTTC. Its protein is CASSQDAGGVKYF.